The T cell receptor beta chain described here comes from a study of early T cells in non-severe SARS-CoV-2 infection. TCRdb redid the calling of the 5' RACE reads with MiXCR, one entry per CDR3 protein. In the table there are roughly 46,000 distinct CDR3 sequences, 7% to 7.5% of which are singletons. This clonotype came up many times. The material sequenced was whole blood. The source of this sequence is an adult who was a healthcare worker with PCR-confirmed SARS-CoV-2 infection or an uninfected control (not recorded which).

As DNA, the CDR3 is TGTGCCAGCAGCCAGATAGGACCGACGGTACATGAGCAGTTCTTC. It yields the protein CASSQIGPTVHEQFF. The chain combines TRBV3-1 with TRBJ2-1; unclear D gene. V dropped 3 bases and J dropped 8 bases, with 17 bases sitting between them. This CDR3 spans 15 amino acids. The germline gives CDR1 LGHDT, CDR2 YNNKEL (reference sequence).